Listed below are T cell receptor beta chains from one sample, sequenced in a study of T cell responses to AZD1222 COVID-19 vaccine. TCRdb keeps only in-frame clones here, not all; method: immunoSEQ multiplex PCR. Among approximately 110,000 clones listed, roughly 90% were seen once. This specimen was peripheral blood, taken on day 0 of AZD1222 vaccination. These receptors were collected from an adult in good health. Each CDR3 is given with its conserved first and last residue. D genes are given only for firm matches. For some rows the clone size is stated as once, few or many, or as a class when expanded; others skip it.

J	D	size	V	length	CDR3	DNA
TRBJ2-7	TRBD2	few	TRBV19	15	CASSRRLAGAYEQYF	TGTGCCAGTAGCCGGAGACTAGCGGGAGCCTACGAGCAGTACTTC
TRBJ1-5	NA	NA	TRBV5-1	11	CASPLGQPQHF	TGCGCCAGCCCCCTAGGCCAGCCCCAGCATTTT
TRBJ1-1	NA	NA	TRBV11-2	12	CASSLQGREAFF	TGTGCCAGCAGCTTACAGGGCAGGGAAGCTTTCTTT
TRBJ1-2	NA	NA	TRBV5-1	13	CASSEAGNSGYTF	TGCGCCAGTTCGGAGGCCGGAAACTCTGGCTACACCTTC
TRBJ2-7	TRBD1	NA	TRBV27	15	CASSRTGGVSYEQYF	TGTGCCAGCAGCCGAACAGGGGGTGTCTCCTACGAGCAGTACTTC
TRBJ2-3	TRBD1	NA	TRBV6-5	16	CASSYSGTGGSDTQYF	TGTGCCAGCAGTTACTCCGGTACAGGGGGTTCAGATACGCAGTATTTT
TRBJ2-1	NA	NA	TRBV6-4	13	CASSVGTHNEQFF	TGTGCCAGCAGTGTCGGGACTCACAATGAGCAGTTCTTC
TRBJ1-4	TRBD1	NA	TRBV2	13	CAIQGLGNEKLFF	TGTGCCATACAGGGGTTGGGGAATGAAAAACTGTTTTTT
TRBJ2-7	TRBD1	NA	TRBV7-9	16	CASSLEGTASSYEQYF	TGTGCCAGCAGCTTAGAGGGGACAGCTAGCTCCTACGAGCAGTACTTC
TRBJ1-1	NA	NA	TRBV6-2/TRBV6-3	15	CASSPTYRRNTEAFF	TGTGCCAGCAGTCCAACTTACAGGAGGAACACTGAAGCTTTCTTT
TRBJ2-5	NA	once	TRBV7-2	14	CASNHRDRQETQYF	TGTGCCAGCAACCACAGGGACCGCCAAGAGACCCAGTACTTC
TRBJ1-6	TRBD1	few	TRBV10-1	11	CARDRGSPLHF	TGCGCCAGAGACAGGGGTTCACCCCTCCACTTT
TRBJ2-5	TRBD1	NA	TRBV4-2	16	CASSPEDRGPQETQYF	TGTGCCAGCAGCCCGGAGGACAGGGGGCCCCAAGAGACCCAGTACTTC
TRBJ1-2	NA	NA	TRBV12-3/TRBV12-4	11	CASSSDRRYTF	TGTGCCAGCAGCAGTGACCGGCGCTACACCTTC
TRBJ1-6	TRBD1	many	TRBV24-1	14	CATPGQRPNSPLHF	TGTGCCACTCCGGGACAGAGGCCAAATTCACCCCTCCACTTT
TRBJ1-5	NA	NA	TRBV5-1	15	CASSLGGGNNQPQHF	TGCGCCAGCAGCTTGGGAGGGGGGAACAATCAGCCCCAGCATTTT
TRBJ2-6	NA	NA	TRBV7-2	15	CASSLAPGTHNVLTF	TGTGCCAGCAGCTTAGCCCCCGGGACACACAACGTCCTGACTTTC
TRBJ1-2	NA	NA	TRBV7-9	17	CASSLDGGSPDNYGYTF	TGTGCCAGCAGCTTAGATGGAGGCTCCCCAGATAACTATGGCTACACCTTC
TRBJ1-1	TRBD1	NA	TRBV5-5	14	CASSFGTGETEAFF	TGTGCCAGCAGCTTCGGGACAGGGGAGACTGAAGCTTTCTTT
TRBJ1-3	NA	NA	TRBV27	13	CASSKDRGNTIYF	TGTGCCAGCTCTAAAGACAGGGGAAACACCATATATTTT
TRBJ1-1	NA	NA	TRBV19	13	CASTIQMNTEAFF	TGTGCCAGTACCATACAGATGAACACTGAAGCTTTCTTT
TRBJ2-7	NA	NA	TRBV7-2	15	CASSLEGLSSYEQYF	TGTGCCAGCAGCTTAGAGGGACTCAGCTCCTACGAGCAGTACTTC
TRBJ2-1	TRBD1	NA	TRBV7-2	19	CASSPKTGTAQSSYNEQFF	TGTGCCAGCAGCCCAAAAACGGGGACAGCCCAGAGCTCCTACAATGAGCAGTTCTTC
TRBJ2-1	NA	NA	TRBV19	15	CASSRTPPGYNEQFF	TGTGCCAGTAGTCGGACACCACCAGGCTACAATGAGCAGTTCTTC
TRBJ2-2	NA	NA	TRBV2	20	CASTPRGDEGSGHLAGELFF	TGTGCCAGCACCCCCCGCGGGGACGAGGGATCGGGTCATCTGGCCGGGGAGCTGTTTTTT
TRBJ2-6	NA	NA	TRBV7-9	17	CASSQSTGTSGANVLTF	TGTGCCAGCAGCCAATCGACAGGAACCTCTGGGGCCAACGTCCTGACTTTC
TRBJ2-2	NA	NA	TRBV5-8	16	CASSLGAGISTGELFF	TGTGCCAGCAGCTTGGGGGCAGGGATTAGCACCGGGGAGCTGTTTTTT
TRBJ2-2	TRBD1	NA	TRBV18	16	CASSPSQGAITGELFF	TGTGCCAGCTCACCAAGTCAGGGGGCGATCACCGGGGAGCTGTTTTTT
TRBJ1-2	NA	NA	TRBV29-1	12	CSVESGGGGYTF	TGCAGCGTTGAAAGTGGGGGAGGGGGTTACACCTTC
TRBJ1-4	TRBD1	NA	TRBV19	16	CASSTGSGTGSEKLFF	TGTGCCAGTAGTACAGGCTCCGGGACAGGCAGCGAAAAACTGTTTTTT
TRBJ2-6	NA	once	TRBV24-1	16	CATSEPTETGANVLTF	TGTGCCACCAGTGAGCCTACTGAGACTGGGGCCAACGTCCTGACTTTC
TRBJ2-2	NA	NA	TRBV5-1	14	CASSLWQNTGELFF	TGCGCCAGCAGCTTATGGCAGAACACCGGGGAGCTGTTTTTT